The rows below give T cell receptor beta chains drawn from one sample of a study of shared clonotypes between healthy human individuals. Assay used: immunoSEQ multiplex PCR; TCRdb lists only in-frame clones, some missing. The table has 730,000 or so clones, about three quarters seen once; the top ten hold less than 2%. Sequencing was done on a sample of memory CD4+ T cells sorted from blood. Receptor source: a woman aged 30 to 39 in good health. Both conserved end residues are part of each CDR3. Fields, in order: V gene, J gene, CDR3 length, clone size, D gene, CDR3 DNA, CDR3 protein. The D gene is left open where the match is weak. Not all rows give a size; the values are once, few, many and, for expanded clones, a class.

V gene: TRBV5-4
J gene: TRBJ1-3
CDR3 length: 18
clone size: .
D gene: .
CDR3 DNA: TGTGCCAGCAGCTTGGCCCAACGAGGACAGATCTCTGGAAACACCATATATTTT
CDR3 protein: CASSLAQRGQISGNTIYF

V gene: TRBV9
J gene: TRBJ2-7
CDR3 length: 14
clone size: .
D gene: TRBD1
CDR3 DNA: TGTGCCAGCAGCGTAGGAGACAGGGGTTACGAGCAGTACTTC
CDR3 protein: CASSVGDRGYEQYF

V gene: TRBV4-1
J gene: TRBJ1-1
CDR3 length: 14
clone size: .
D gene: .
CDR3 DNA: TGCGCCAGCAGCCAAGGCCCGCGAGGTACTGAAGCTTTCTTT
CDR3 protein: CASSQGPRGTEAFF

V gene: TRBV2
J gene: TRBJ2-3
CDR3 length: 14
clone size: .
D gene: .
CDR3 DNA: TGTGCCAGCAGTGAAGGGGCCCGGCCGGATACGCAGTATTTT
CDR3 protein: CASSEGARPDTQYF

V gene: TRBV5-1
J gene: TRBJ2-2
CDR3 length: 16
clone size: .
D gene: TRBD2
CDR3 DNA: TGCGCCAGCGTAACTAGCGGGAGTTCGAACACCGGGGAGCTGTTTTTT
CDR3 protein: CASVTSGSSNTGELFF

V gene: TRBV9
J gene: TRBJ2-1
CDR3 length: 15
clone size: .
D gene: .
CDR3 DNA: TGTGCCAGCAGCGTATTAGCGAGCTCCTACAATGAGCAGTTCTTC
CDR3 protein: CASSVLASSYNEQFF

V gene: TRBV25-1
J gene: TRBJ2-5
CDR3 length: 14
clone size: .
D gene: TRBD1
CDR3 DNA: TGTGCCAGCAGCAGGTCAGGGGGCTGGGAGACCCAGTACTTC
CDR3 protein: CASSRSGGWETQYF

V gene: TRBV7-6
J gene: TRBJ2-1
CDR3 length: 15
clone size: .
D gene: TRBD2
CDR3 DNA: TGTGCCAGCAGCTTAGACGGGAGGGCCTACAATGAGCAGTTCTTC
CDR3 protein: CASSLDGRAYNEQFF

V gene: TRBV19
J gene: TRBJ1-1
CDR3 length: 14
clone size: .
D gene: TRBD1
CDR3 DNA: TGTGCCAGTAGTATAGGGGCAGGGGGGACTGAAGCTTTCTTT
CDR3 protein: CASSIGAGGTEAFF

V gene: TRBV30
J gene: TRBJ2-1
CDR3 length: 14
clone size: .
D gene: .
CDR3 DNA: TGTGCCTGGAGTGTCCGGCAGTCCTACAATGAGCAGTTCTTC
CDR3 protein: CAWSVRQSYNEQFF

V gene: TRBV4-1
J gene: TRBJ2-2
CDR3 length: 18
clone size: many
D gene: TRBD2
CDR3 DNA: TGCGCCAGCAGCCAAGGGGGACTAGCGGGAGTAGGTACCGGGGAGCTGTTTTTT
CDR3 protein: CASSQGGLAGVGTGELFF

V gene: TRBV6-5
J gene: TRBJ2-2
CDR3 length: 14
clone size: .
D gene: .
CDR3 DNA: TGTGCCAGCAGATTAGACGCGACGGCCGGGGAGCTGTTTTTT
CDR3 protein: CASRLDATAGELFF

V gene: TRBV28
J gene: TRBJ1-2
CDR3 length: 13
clone size: .
D gene: TRBD1
CDR3 DNA: TGTGCCAGCAGGGACCGGGACAGGGGCCGCTACACCTTC
CDR3 protein: CASRDRDRGRYTF

V gene: TRBV7-2
J gene: TRBJ2-1
CDR3 length: 12
clone size: .
D gene: TRBD1
CDR3 DNA: TGTGCCAGCAGCTTTACGGGACAGGGGGAGTTCTTC
CDR3 protein: CASSFTGQGEFF

V gene: TRBV28
J gene: TRBJ2-5
CDR3 length: 15
clone size: .
D gene: TRBD1
CDR3 DNA: TGTGCCAGCAGTTTGGATCCGACAGGGGGAGAGACCCAGTACTTC
CDR3 protein: CASSLDPTGGETQYF

V gene: TRBV6-5
J gene: TRBJ2-7
CDR3 length: 14
clone size: .
D gene: TRBD1
CDR3 DNA: TGTGCCAGCAGGGGACAGGGGAATTCCTACGAGCAGTACTTC
CDR3 protein: CASRGQGNSYEQYF

V gene: TRBV28
J gene: TRBJ1-5
CDR3 length: 15
clone size: few
D gene: .
CDR3 DNA: TGTGCCAGCAGTTTTTGGCAGAGGGAGAATCAGCCCCAGCATTTT
CDR3 protein: CASSFWQRENQPQHF

V gene: TRBV18
J gene: TRBJ1-1
CDR3 length: 15
clone size: .
D gene: TRBD1
CDR3 DNA: TGTGCCAGCTCGATCTCAGGGACAGGGTATCATGAAGCTTTCTTT
CDR3 protein: CASSISGTGYHEAFF

V gene: TRBV7-9
J gene: TRBJ1-1
CDR3 length: 13
clone size: .
D gene: .
CDR3 DNA: TGTGCCAGCACCTGGGACACGGCAACTGAAGCTTTCTTT
CDR3 protein: CASTWDTATEAFF

V gene: TRBV5-6
J gene: TRBJ2-7
CDR3 length: 17
clone size: .
D gene: .
CDR3 DNA: TGTGCCAGCAGCTTGGGGAATTGGGGATTCAGCTCCTACGAGCAGTACTTC
CDR3 protein: CASSLGNWGFSSYEQYF

V gene: TRBV5-1
J gene: TRBJ2-2
CDR3 length: 18
clone size: few
D gene: TRBD1
CDR3 DNA: TGCGCCAGCAGCTTTGGACTAGGCGGACAGGGGTACGACGGGGAGCTGTTTTTT
CDR3 protein: CASSFGLGGQGYDGELFF

V gene: TRBV6-4
J gene: TRBJ2-1
CDR3 length: 15
clone size: .
D gene: TRBD2
CDR3 DNA: TGTGCCAGCAGTCCTCGGGCGGGAGTCGGGAATGAGCAGTTCTTC
CDR3 protein: CASSPRAGVGNEQFF

V gene: TRBV7-8
J gene: TRBJ1-4
CDR3 length: 13
clone size: .
D gene: TRBD1
CDR3 DNA: TGTGCCAGCAGCTGGGACAGGGTCGAGAAACTGTTTTTT
CDR3 protein: CASSWDRVEKLFF

V gene: TRBV27
J gene: TRBJ1-2
CDR3 length: 14
clone size: .
D gene: .
CDR3 DNA: TGTGCCAGCAGTCCCGGGATAGGGGATTATGGCTACACCTTC
CDR3 protein: CASSPGIGDYGYTF

V gene: TRBV6-6
J gene: TRBJ1-5
CDR3 length: 13
clone size: .
D gene: .
CDR3 DNA: TGTGCCAGCAGTTACGGCAGGGATCAGCCCCAGCATTTT
CDR3 protein: CASSYGRDQPQHF

V gene: TRBV5-4
J gene: TRBJ2-1
CDR3 length: 15
clone size: .
D gene: TRBD1
CDR3 DNA: TGTGCCAGCAGCCAACAGGACAGGGGCTACAATGAGCAGTTCTTC
CDR3 protein: CASSQQDRGYNEQFF

V gene: TRBV2
J gene: TRBJ2-5
CDR3 length: 14
clone size: many
D gene: TRBD1
CDR3 DNA: TGTGCCAGCAATCAGGACAGGAACCAAGAGACCCAGTACTTC
CDR3 protein: CASNQDRNQETQYF

V gene: TRBV21-1
J gene: TRBJ2-7
CDR3 length: 17
clone size: .
D gene: .
CDR3 DNA: TGTGCCAGCAGCTTTTTGGGGGGGCCGGGTAATCCCTACGAGCAGTACTTC
CDR3 protein: CASSFLGGPGNPYEQYF

V gene: TRBV5-4
J gene: TRBJ1-5
CDR3 length: 14
clone size: .
D gene: .
CDR3 DNA: TGTGCCAGCAGCGTCGGGGGGAATAATCAGCCCCAGCATTTT
CDR3 protein: CASSVGGNNQPQHF

V gene: TRBV6-6
J gene: TRBJ1-1
CDR3 length: 14
clone size: once
D gene: .
CDR3 DNA: TGTGCCAGCAGTTACGGCGTCATGAACACTGAAGCTTTCTTT
CDR3 protein: CASSYGVMNTEAFF

V gene: TRBV19
J gene: TRBJ1-2
CDR3 length: 16
clone size: .
D gene: TRBD1
CDR3 DNA: TGTGCCAGTAGTAGGGGCGCCGGGACAGCAAGTTATGGCTACACCTTC
CDR3 protein: CASSRGAGTASYGYTF

V gene: TRBV11-2
J gene: TRBJ2-7
CDR3 length: 14
clone size: .
D gene: TRBD2
CDR3 DNA: TGTGCCAGCAGTCTAGCGGGAGGATCGTACGAGCAGTACTTC
CDR3 protein: CASSLAGGSYEQYF

V gene: TRBV27
J gene: TRBJ2-1
CDR3 length: 16
clone size: .
D gene: TRBD2
CDR3 DNA: TGTGCCAGCAGTTTGTGGGGGGGAGGCTCCTACAATGAGCAGTTCTTC
CDR3 protein: CASSLWGGGSYNEQFF

V gene: TRBV5-1
J gene: TRBJ2-5
CDR3 length: 17
clone size: .
D gene: TRBD1
CDR3 DNA: TGCGCCAGCAGCTTCCTTCCCGGGACAGGGATCCAAGAGACCCAGTACTTC
CDR3 protein: CASSFLPGTGIQETQYF

V gene: TRBV18
J gene: TRBJ2-7
CDR3 length: 13
clone size: .
D gene: .
CDR3 DNA: TGTGCCAGCTCAAATTCCGAGGGCTACGAGCAGTACTTC
CDR3 protein: CASSNSEGYEQYF

V gene: TRBV10-2
J gene: TRBJ2-5
CDR3 length: 11
clone size: once
D gene: .
CDR3 DNA: TGCGCCAGCAGGCTCAGGGAGACCCAGTACTTC
CDR3 protein: CASRLRETQYF

V gene: TRBV5-1
J gene: TRBJ2-1
CDR3 length: 15
clone size: .
D gene: .
CDR3 DNA: TGCGCCAGCAGCTTGGACCGGACAGCGTACAATGAGCAGTTCTTC
CDR3 protein: CASSLDRTAYNEQFF

V gene: TRBV18
J gene: TRBJ2-3
CDR3 length: 17
clone size: .
D gene: TRBD2
CDR3 DNA: TGTGCCAGCTCACCAGGGCTAGCGGGAGATCCCCCAGATACGCAGTATTTT
CDR3 protein: CASSPGLAGDPPDTQYF

V gene: TRBV19
J gene: TRBJ2-7
CDR3 length: 17
clone size: .
D gene: TRBD1
CDR3 DNA: TGTGCCAGTAGTATAGGGCCCGGAGTACAGGGGGCGAACGAGCAGTACTTC
CDR3 protein: CASSIGPGVQGANEQYF

V gene: TRBV5-1
J gene: TRBJ2-7
CDR3 length: 15
clone size: once
D gene: .
CDR3 DNA: TGCGCCAGCAGCCACCTCCGGGACAAGTTCTACGAGCAGTACTTC
CDR3 protein: CASSHLRDKFYEQYF

V gene: TRBV29-1
J gene: TRBJ2-5
CDR3 length: 12
clone size: .
D gene: .
CDR3 DNA: TGCAGCGTTGTTCTACCCAAAGAGACCCAGTACTTC
CDR3 protein: CSVVLPKETQYF

V gene: TRBV11-2
J gene: TRBJ2-4
CDR3 length: 12
clone size: few
D gene: .
CDR3 DNA: TGTGCCAGCAGCATCCGGACGGGGATCGAGTACTTC
CDR3 protein: CASSIRTGIEYF

V gene: TRBV2
J gene: TRBJ1-5
CDR3 length: 15
clone size: .
D gene: .
CDR3 DNA: TGTGCCAGCAGTGAAGAGGCAGGGCTCAATCAGCCCCAGCATTTT
CDR3 protein: CASSEEAGLNQPQHF

V gene: TRBV15
J gene: TRBJ1-3
CDR3 length: 15
clone size: .
D gene: .
CDR3 DNA: TGTGCCACCAGCAGAGATCGGGGGGGCGGAAACACCATATATTTT
CDR3 protein: CATSRDRGGGNTIYF

V gene: TRBV15
J gene: TRBJ2-2
CDR3 length: 17
clone size: .
D gene: TRBD2
CDR3 DNA: TGTGCCACCAGCAGAGATAGCAGTAGCGGGAGCCCCGGGGAGCTGTTTTTT
CDR3 protein: CATSRDSSSGSPGELFF

V gene: TRBV7-2
J gene: TRBJ2-5
CDR3 length: 14
clone size: .
D gene: .
CDR3 DNA: TGTGCCAGCAGCCCGCCGTATAGCCAAGAGACCCAGTACTTC
CDR3 protein: CASSPPYSQETQYF

V gene: TRBV6-5
J gene: TRBJ2-2
CDR3 length: 14
clone size: few
D gene: .
CDR3 DNA: TGTGCCAGCAGTGCTACAGCGAACACCGGGGAGCTGTTTTTT
CDR3 protein: CASSATANTGELFF

V gene: TRBV19
J gene: TRBJ2-7
CDR3 length: 12
clone size: .
D gene: .
CDR3 DNA: TGTGCCAGTAGTAGAGGCGGGCATGAGCAGTACTTC
CDR3 protein: CASSRGGHEQYF

V gene: TRBV19
J gene: TRBJ2-1
CDR3 length: 19
clone size: .
D gene: TRBD2
CDR3 DNA: TGTGCCAGTAACCCATCTTGGGGGAGGGGCGGGACGTTCAACAATGAGCAGTTCTTC
CDR3 protein: CASNPSWGRGGTFNNEQFF

V gene: TRBV18
J gene: TRBJ1-4
CDR3 length: 13
clone size: .
D gene: .
CDR3 DNA: TGTGCCAGCTCGCGGGGGCAGAATGAAAAACTGTTTTTT
CDR3 protein: CASSRGQNEKLFF

V gene: TRBV19
J gene: TRBJ2-1
CDR3 length: 14
clone size: .
D gene: TRBD1
CDR3 DNA: TGTGCCAGTAGACCCTTGGGACAGGGGGCGGAGCAGTTCTTC
CDR3 protein: CASRPLGQGAEQFF

V gene: TRBV20-1
J gene: TRBJ2-7
CDR3 length: 11
clone size: .
D gene: .
CDR3 DNA: TGCAGTGCTAGACGGACATACGAGCAGTACTTC
CDR3 protein: CSARRTYEQYF

V gene: TRBV11-2
J gene: TRBJ2-7
CDR3 length: 15
clone size: .
D gene: .
CDR3 DNA: TGTGCCAGCAGCTCCTTTCACAGGACCCACTACGAGCAGTACTTC
CDR3 protein: CASSSFHRTHYEQYF

V gene: TRBV19
J gene: TRBJ2-3
CDR3 length: 15
clone size: .
D gene: TRBD2
CDR3 DNA: TGTGCCAGTAGTACCCAGAGCGGGAGAGTAGATACGCAGTATTTT
CDR3 protein: CASSTQSGRVDTQYF

V gene: TRBV7-9
J gene: TRBJ2-1
CDR3 length: 17
clone size: .
D gene: .
CDR3 DNA: TGTGCCAGCAGCTTATGGCGCTCCGGGCGGAGATACAATGAGCAGTTCTTC
CDR3 protein: CASSLWRSGRRYNEQFF

V gene: TRBV18
J gene: TRBJ2-2
CDR3 length: 15
clone size: .
D gene: TRBD1
CDR3 DNA: TGTGCCAGCTCACTGGACAGGGGTCAAACCGGGGAGCTGTTTTTT
CDR3 protein: CASSLDRGQTGELFF

V gene: TRBV28
J gene: TRBJ1-1
CDR3 length: 15
clone size: .
D gene: .
CDR3 DNA: TGTGCCAGCACCGCGGCGAGGGGCGCGGAAACTGAAGCTTTCTTT
CDR3 protein: CASTAARGAETEAFF

V gene: TRBV2
J gene: TRBJ2-7
CDR3 length: 14
clone size: .
D gene: .
CDR3 DNA: TGTGCCAGCCGGCGGACAGTTACCTCCTACGAGCAGTACTTC
CDR3 protein: CASRRTVTSYEQYF